The rows below give T cell receptor beta chains drawn from one sample of a study of T cells after yellow fever vaccination. TCRdb reanalysed the 5' RACE reads using MiXCR and keeps one entry per CDR3 protein. The sample lists some 240,000 distinct CDR3 sequences; around 3.1% were seen once. The sample consisted of CD4+ T cells sorted from PBMCs, taken 10 days after the yellow fever booster vaccination. These receptors were taken from a man aged 18 to 35 who received the YFV17D yellow fever vaccine. CDR3s include the opening cysteine and the closing phenylalanine or tryptophan. A D gene is named only where the DNA matches it firmly. Only some rows state a clone size, as once, few, many or a class for expanded clones.

CDR3 protein	CDR3 DNA	D gene	V gene	J gene	clone size
CSASGGRGYGYTF	TGCAGTGCTTCGGGGGGAAGGGGGTATGGCTACACCTTC	.	TRBV20-1	TRBJ1-2	.
CASRLTGDGYEQYF	TGTGCCAGCAGGTTGACAGGGGATGGCTACGAGCAGTACTTC	TRBD1	TRBV6-5	TRBJ2-7	few
CASLGQGKINYGYTF	TGTGCCAGCCTCGGACAGGGCAAGATCAACTATGGCTACACCTTC	TRBD1	TRBV2	TRBJ1-2	many
CASSYSGGYEKLFF	TGTGCCAGCAGTTACTCCGGGGGCTATGAAAAACTGTTTTTT	.	TRBV6-5	TRBJ1-4	few
CASSFADSRETQYF	TGTGCCAGCAGTTTCGCGGACAGTAGAGAGACCCAGTACTTC	.	TRBV27	TRBJ2-5	many
CASSRTRDRNYEQYF	TGTGCCAGCAGCCGGACCCGGGACAGGAACTACGAGCAGTACTTC	TRBD1	TRBV19	TRBJ2-7	.
CASSSTAGDLYNEQFF	TGCGCCAGCAGCTCAACAGCGGGGGACCTCTACAATGAGCAGTTCTTC	TRBD2	TRBV5-1	TRBJ2-1	many
CASSSRTGLMNTEAFF	TGTGCCAGCAGCTCACGGACAGGGTTAATGAACACTGAAGCTTTCTTT	TRBD1	TRBV5-5	TRBJ1-1	many
CASSPGGGTYGYTF	TGCGCCAGCAGCCCTGGAGGGGGAACCTATGGCTACACCTTC	.	TRBV5-1	TRBJ1-2	.
CSASRLAGDEQYF	TGCAGTGCTAGCAGGCTAGCGGGAGACGAGCAGTACTTC	TRBD2	TRBV20-1	TRBJ2-7	.
CASSLRYTGELFF	TGTGCCAGCAGTTTGCGGTACACCGGGGAGCTGTTTTTT	.	TRBV27	TRBJ2-2	many
CASSPLGGAAGEQYF	TGTGCCAGCTCACCCCTCGGGGGGGCCGCGGGCGAGCAGTACTTC	TRBD2	TRBV18	TRBJ2-7	.
CASSLARTGELFF	TGTGCCAGCAGCCTTGCGAGAACCGGGGAGCTGTTTTTT	.	TRBV5-4	TRBJ2-2	.
CASSAGQGGETQYF	TGTGCCAGCAGCGCCGGACAGGGAGGAGAGACCCAGTACTTC	TRBD1	TRBV5-6	TRBJ2-5	many
CASSEVRTGINEQFF	TGTGCCAGCAGTGAGGTACGGACAGGGATCAATGAGCAGTTCTTC	TRBD1	TRBV6-1	TRBJ2-1	few
CASSFYSPTGELFF	TGTGCCAGCAGCTTCTATAGTCCCACCGGGGAGCTGTTTTTT	.	TRBV5-6	TRBJ2-2	many
CASSRQGLNTEAFF	TGCGCCAGCAGCAGACAGGGGTTGAACACTGAAGCTTTCTTT	TRBD1	TRBV5-1	TRBJ1-1	many
CASSWDSSIEAFF	TGCGCCAGCAGCTGGGACAGCAGTATTGAAGCTTTCTTT	TRBD1	TRBV5-1	TRBJ1-1	.
CASSSGQAEYTDTQYF	TGCGCCAGCAGCTCTGGACAGGCTGAGTACACAGATACGCAGTATTTT	TRBD1	TRBV5-1	TRBJ2-3	many
CASSVTGRNTGELFF	TGTGCCAGCAGCGTAACGGGGAGGAACACCGGGGAGCTGTTTTTT	.	TRBV9	TRBJ2-2	few
CSARDWGQNYGYTF	TGCAGTGCTAGAGATTGGGGACAGAACTATGGCTACACCTTC	TRBD1	TRBV20-1	TRBJ1-2	few
CASSLPGGELFF	TGTGCCAGCAGCCTCCCTGGGGGGGAGCTGTTTTTT	.	TRBV13	TRBJ2-2	many
CASSFLAGGRGYEQYF	TGTGCCAGCAGCTTCTTAGCGGGGGGACGTGGGTACGAGCAGTACTTC	TRBD2	TRBV7-2	TRBJ2-7	few
CASSPVVADANYGYTF	TGTGCCAGCAGTCCTGTCGTGGCAGATGCCAACTATGGCTACACCTTC	.	TRBV5-6	TRBJ1-2	.
CASSQVAGTNEKLFF	TGCGCCAGCAGCCAAGTAGCGGGAACTAATGAAAAACTGTTTTTT	.	TRBV4-1	TRBJ1-4	many
CASSLGDLGVLAQHF	TGTGCCAGCAGCTTGGGAGATTTAGGTGTATTAGCCCAGCATTTT	.	TRBV5-5	TRBJ1-5	.
CASSPKTGLRPQHF	TGTGCCAGCAGTCCAAAGACAGGTCTTCGGCCCCAGCATTTT	.	TRBV27	TRBJ1-5	many
CSAGRVVGEGYTF	TGCAGTGCCGGTAGGGTTGTAGGAGAGGGCTACACCTTC	.	TRBV20-1	TRBJ1-2	many
CASSPPLRLAGALGTQYF	TGTGCCAGCAGTCCCCCACTTCGACTAGCGGGGGCCCTAGGGACGCAGTATTTT	TRBD2	TRBV12-3/TRBV12-4	TRBJ2-3	many
CASSLGGSEKLFF	TGTGCCAGCAGCTTGGGGGGGAGTGAAAAACTGTTTTTT	.	TRBV7-2	TRBJ1-4	many
CASSSGGHIQYF	TGTGCCAGCAGCTCGGGGGGTCACATTCAGTACTTC	TRBD2	TRBV14	TRBJ2-4	many
CASSDPRGKSTDTQYF	TGTGCCAGTAGCGACCCTCGGGGGAAAAGCACAGATACGCAGTATTTT	.	TRBV19	TRBJ2-3	many
CASRPRRTVSYEQYF	TGTGCCAGCAGGCCCCGACGGACGGTCTCCTACGAGCAGTACTTC	.	TRBV6-5	TRBJ2-7	many
CASSYSGQGARYTF	TGTGCCAGCAGTTACTCGGGACAGGGTGCCCGCTACACCTTC	TRBD1	TRBV6-5	TRBJ1-2	many
CASSSQENYGYTF	TGTGCCAGCAGTTCTCAGGAGAACTATGGCTACACCTTC	.	TRBV27	TRBJ1-2	many
CASSQVGTLSGGYTF	TGTGCCAGCAGCCAAGTTGGGACGCTATCGGGCGGCTACACCTTC	.	TRBV14	TRBJ1-2	many
CSAAAWGDGRDIQYF	TGCAGTGCGGCGGCCTGGGGCGACGGTAGGGACATTCAGTACTTC	.	TRBV20-1	TRBJ2-4	many
CSARGGGADTQYF	TGCAGTGCTAGGGGCGGGGGCGCAGATACGCAGTATTTT	.	TRBV20-1	TRBJ2-3	many
CASSVAGPSYNEQFF	TGTGCCAGCAGCGTAGCCGGGCCTAGCTACAATGAGCAGTTCTTC	.	TRBV9	TRBJ2-1	many
CASREQDRGSYEQYF	TGTGCCAGCAGGGAACAGGACAGGGGTTCCTACGAGCAGTACTTC	TRBD1	TRBV12-3/TRBV12-4	TRBJ2-7	.
CSVGAGFRLATQYF	TGCAGCGTTGGGGCCGGGTTTAGGTTAGCGACCCAGTACTTC	.	TRBV29-1	TRBJ2-5	many
CASSSPMNRGRETQYF	TGTGCCAGCAGCTCCCCGATGAACAGGGGGAGAGAGACCCAGTACTTC	TRBD1	TRBV7-8	TRBJ2-5	.
CASSSLTGGNEKLFF	TGTGCCAGCAGTTCCCTGACAGGGGGAAATGAAAAACTGTTTTTT	TRBD1	TRBV28	TRBJ1-4	many
CASSQGGTSGRETQYF	TGTGCCAGCAGCCAAGGGGGGACTAGCGGGAGAGAGACCCAGTACTTC	TRBD2	TRBV4-2	TRBJ2-5	many
CAGHRDGNTEAFF	TGTGCCGGACACCGGGACGGGAACACTGAAGCTTTCTTT	.	TRBV6-2/TRBV6-3	TRBJ1-1	few
CSVGAANYGYTF	TGCAGCGTTGGGGCGGCTAACTATGGCTACACCTTC	.	TRBV29-1	TRBJ1-2	few
CAIRTSGGVYEQYF	TGTGCCATCAGGACTAGCGGGGGGGTATACGAGCAGTACTTC	TRBD2	TRBV10-3	TRBJ2-7	many
CSVARFNEQFF	TGCAGCGTTGCCCGATTCAATGAGCAGTTCTTC	.	TRBV29-1	TRBJ2-1	many
CASSPPGNTIYF	TGTGCCAGCAGCCCCCCCGGAAACACCATATATTTT	.	TRBV14	TRBJ1-3	many
CSAVREAYNEQFF	TGCAGCGCGGTGAGAGAAGCATACAATGAGCAGTTCTTC	.	TRBV29-1	TRBJ2-1	.
CASSGGPEPYEQYF	TGTGCCAGCAGTGGGGGCCCCGAGCCCTACGAGCAGTACTTC	.	TRBV2	TRBJ2-7	few
CAVWARGDGELFF	TGTGCCGTATGGGCCAGGGGTGACGGGGAGCTGTTTTTT	.	TRBV6-2/TRBV6-3	TRBJ2-2	many
CASSSGRSYTF	TGTGCCAGCAGCTCCGGGCGGAGCTACACCTTC	.	TRBV7-2	TRBJ1-2	few